These T cell receptor beta chains were read from a single sample in a study of post-analysis software for immune sequencing data. TCRdb re-analysed the PCR reads in MiXCR, keeping a single row per CDR3 protein. There are fewer than 850,000 distinct CDR3 sequences in the sample; 46% occur only once, and 4.9% lies in the top ten. The source material was blood. Receptors were obtained from a girl aged 10 to 17 with multiple sclerosis. CDR3s include the opening cysteine and the closing phenylalanine or tryptophan. The D gene is left open where the match is weak. Clone size appears in some rows only: once, few, many, or a class for an expanded clone.

d_call j_call cdr3_length clone_size v_call cdr3_aa cdr3_nt
NA TRBJ1-1 16 once TRBV12-3/TRBV12-4 CASSLVFGRAVLEAFF TGTGCCAGCAGTTTAGTATTTGGCAGGGCGGTTTTGGAAGCTTTCTTT
TRBD2 TRBJ2-3 14 NA TRBV7-6 CASQTSGSFDTQYF TGTGCCAGCCAGACTAGCGGGAGTTTCGATACGCAGTATTTT
NA TRBJ2-7 15 NA TRBV6-2/TRBV6-3 CASSSPVVGDYEQYF TGTGCCAGCAGTTCCCCGGTGGTGGGGGACTACGAGCAGTACTTC
NA TRBJ1-6 13 NA TRBV20-1 CSASSDPNSPLHF TGCAGTGCTTCCTCGGACCCTAATTCACCCCTCCACTTT
TRBD1 TRBJ2-7 14 NA TRBV27 CASSGTGATYEQYF TGTGCCAGCTCGGGGACAGGGGCCACGTACGAGCAGTACTTC
TRBD1 TRBJ2-7 14 NA TRBV20-1 CSALRGPPSYEQYF TGCAGTGCTCTCAGGGGGCCGCCCTCCTACGAGCAGTACTTC
TRBD2 TRBJ2-7 18 few TRBV2 CASSAAHPTSGISYEQYF TGTGCCAGCAGCGCCGCCCATCCCACTAGCGGGATCTCCTACGAGCAGTACTTC
TRBD1 TRBJ2-6 20 NA TRBV28 CASSIPRDRRYLSGANVLTF TGTGCCAGCAGTATACCTCGGGACAGACGCTACCTCTCTGGGGCCAACGTCCTGACTTTC
NA TRBJ2-5 14 NA TRBV7-9 CASSLWRGPETQYF TGTGCCAGCAGCTTATGGCGGGGGCCTGAGACCCAGTACTTC
NA TRBJ2-7 15 NA TRBV15 CATSRDPSSSYERYF TGTGCCACCAGCAGAGACCCCAGCTCCTCCTACGAGCGGTACTTC
TRBD1 TRBJ2-1 16 NA TRBV15 CATRNPGTELSNEQFF TGTGCCACCAGGAACCCCGGGACAGAACTCAGCAATGAGCAGTTCTTC
NA TRBJ1-2 12 NA TRBV29-1 CSGNPANYGYTF TGCAGCGGTAATCCGGCCAACTATGGCTACACCTTC
NA TRBJ2-1 14 once TRBV6-5 CASSYQGTGNEQFF TGTGCCAGCAGTTACCAGGGGACGGGTAATGAGCAGTTCTTC
TRBD2 TRBJ2-1 14 NA TRBV4-3 CASSQGGVAGEQFF TGCGCCAGCAGCCAAGGCGGTGTAGCGGGTGAGCAGTTCTTC
TRBD2 TRBJ2-7 15 NA TRBV7-2 CASRASGSRAYEQYF TGTGCCAGCAGGGCTAGCGGGAGTAGAGCGTACGAGCAGTACTTC
NA TRBJ1-2 16 NA TRBV27 CASSPIRGRINYGYTF TGTGCCAGCAGCCCAATTCGAGGGAGGATTAACTATGGCTACACCTTC
NA TRBJ2-3 11 few TRBV20-1 CSGAGTDTQYF TGCAGTGGCGCCGGTACAGATACGCAGTATTTT
NA TRBJ2-3 13 NA TRBV7-3 CASSSSAGDTQYF TGTGCCAGCAGTTCGTCCGCGGGAGATACGCAGTATTTT
NA TRBJ1-5 15 NA TRBV6-5 CASSQHDSSNQPQHF TGTGCCAGCAGTCAACACGACAGTAGCAATCAGCCCCAGCATTTT
NA TRBJ1-1 15 NA TRBV30 CAWSRPDYLNTEAFF TGTGCCTGGAGTCGCCCTGACTACTTGAACACTGAAGCTTTCTTT
NA TRBJ2-3 17 NA TRBV7-2 CASSPWVGRGGTDTQYF TGTGCCAGCAGCCCGTGGGTCGGGAGAGGGGGCACAGATACGCAGTATTTT
TRBD2 TRBJ2-1 16 NA TRBV20-1 CSALTAVAGGSNEQFF TGCAGTGCCCTGACGGCGGTGGCGGGAGGTAGCAATGAGCAGTTCTTC
NA TRBJ2-7 13 few TRBV4-1 CASSQREIYEQYF TGCGCCAGCAGCCAGAGGGAAATCTACGAGCAGTACTTC
TRBD2 TRBJ2-5 14 NA TRBV9 CASSGGGSPNEQYF TGTGCCAGCAGCGGGGGGGGTAGCCCCAATGAGCAGTACTTC